Listed here is a single T cell receptor (beta chain). Antigen specificity is unknown. The CDR3 is 14 residues long. Germline-derived CDR1 and CDR2 are SNHLY and FYNNEI. The V end was cut by 1 base, the J end by 8 bases, with 12 bases between. The data originate from a study of follicular helper T cells after annual influenza vaccination. Sample time point: 2015-2016 season, 7 days after influenza vaccination. Study results and limitations: Only roughly 9-20% of analyzed cells yielded productive TCRB sequences.

The method was immunoSEQ multiplex PCR; TCRdb's version includes in-frame clones alone and lacks a portion of them. The table includes about 6,800 clones, roughly 80% detected once. This TCR was sampled from an adult who received the influenza vaccine. This chain connects TRBV2 to TRBJ2-1; weak D call: TRBD1 (5 bases). Source: CXCR5- memory CD4+ T cells sorted from blood, taken 7 days after influenza vaccination. The CDR3 region has the DNA TGTGCCAGCAGTGAAGAACAGGACGGTGATGAGCAGTTCTTC. Translated, it gives CASSEEQDGDEQFF.